Listed below are T cell receptor beta chains from one sample, sequenced in a study of T cell changes during pregnancy in multiple sclerosis. TCRdb's table, derived via immunoSEQ multiplex PCR, lists solely in-frame clones and lacks some. The repertoire holds 40,000 to 55,000 clones, with 80% to 90% as singletons. Here the sequenced sample was CD4+ T cells from peripheral blood mononuclear cells, taken after pregnancy. The receptor source for this set is a female donor with multiple sclerosis, enrolled in a pregnancy study. The CDR3 runs from the conserved cysteine through the conserved F or W. D genes are given only for firm matches. Clone size, where shown, is once, few, many, or a class for clones that have expanded.

size: .; V: TRBV28; J: TRBJ1-1; D: TRBD1; DNA: TGTGCCAGCAGTTTCTATGGGACAGGGGGAGGCACTGAAGCTTTCTTT; CDR3: CASSFYGTGGGTEAFF
size: .; V: TRBV18; J: TRBJ2-7; D: TRBD1; DNA: TGTGCCAGCTCATCAGCACGAAGGGCCGCGTCGGACAGGAACGAGCAGTACTTC; CDR3: CASSSARRAASDRNEQYF
size: .; V: TRBV6-5; J: TRBJ2-7; D: .; DNA: TGTGCCAGCAGTAGGTCAATCGGGGGCGAGCAGTACTTC; CDR3: CASSRSIGGEQYF
size: .; V: TRBV18; J: TRBJ1-5; D: .; DNA: TGTGCCAGCTCACCGTCACCAGGGTTCGATCAGCCCCAGCATTTT; CDR3: CASSPSPGFDQPQHF
size: once; V: TRBV28; J: TRBJ2-5; D: TRBD2; DNA: TGTGCCAGCAGTTTATTAGGACTAGCGGGGTCCCAAGAGACCCAGTACTTC; CDR3: CASSLLGLAGSQETQYF
size: once; V: TRBV2; J: TRBJ2-7; D: .; DNA: TGTGCCACCAGACAGGAAAGCAACTCCGAGCAGTACTTC; CDR3: CATRQESNSEQYF
size: .; V: TRBV7-9; J: TRBJ1-2; D: TRBD1; DNA: TGTGCCAGCAGCTTAGGGCCGGGACAGGGGGCCTACACCTTC; CDR3: CASSLGPGQGAYTF
size: once; V: TRBV5-1; J: TRBJ2-1; D: .; DNA: TGCGCCAGCAGCCCCCGGACAGCCTCCTACAATGAGCAGTTCTTC; CDR3: CASSPRTASYNEQFF
size: .; V: TRBV5-1; J: TRBJ2-5; D: TRBD2; DNA: TGCGCCAGCAGCCCGGGGACTAGCGGGAGAAGGTGGTACCAAGAGACCCAGTACTTC; CDR3: CASSPGTSGRRWYQETQYF
size: .; V: TRBV19; J: TRBJ1-2; D: TRBD1; DNA: TGTGCCAGTAGTGATCAGGGGGCTGCTAACTATGGCTACACCTTC; CDR3: CASSDQGAANYGYTF
size: once; V: TRBV6-6; J: TRBJ1-3; D: TRBD1; DNA: TGTGCCAGCAGTTACGCGACAGGGGATCTAGGAAACACCATATATTTT; CDR3: CASSYATGDLGNTIYF
size: .; V: TRBV5-4; J: TRBJ2-7; D: TRBD1; DNA: TGTGCCAGCAGCTTGGGTGGGACAGGGGGCTACGAGCAGTACTTC; CDR3: CASSLGGTGGYEQYF
size: .; V: TRBV2; J: TRBJ2-1; D: TRBD2; DNA: TGTGCCAGCAGTGAATCTAGCGGTCCCTACAATGAGCAGTTCTTC; CDR3: CASSESSGPYNEQFF
size: .; V: TRBV7-3; J: TRBJ2-1; D: .; DNA: TGTGCCAGCAGTCTAGACGGTAGCTCCTACAATGAGCAGTTCTTC; CDR3: CASSLDGSSYNEQFF
size: .; V: TRBV28; J: TRBJ2-3; D: .; DNA: TGTGCCAGCAGCAAAGCCGCCGGAGCAGATACGCAGTATTTT; CDR3: CASSKAAGADTQYF
size: .; V: TRBV10-1; J: TRBJ2-7; D: TRBD1; DNA: TGCGCCAGCAGTCCCAGGGGGTTAGGCGAGCAGTACTTC; CDR3: CASSPRGLGEQYF
size: .; V: TRBV27; J: TRBJ1-3; D: TRBD1; DNA: TGTGCCAGCAGTTTTGGGGACAGTCGCTCTGGAAACACCATATATTTT; CDR3: CASSFGDSRSGNTIYF
size: .; V: TRBV18; J: TRBJ2-5; D: .; DNA: TGTGCCAGCTCACCAACCAGGGGGGCAGAGACCCAGTACTTC; CDR3: CASSPTRGAETQYF
size: .; V: TRBV14; J: TRBJ2-5; D: TRBD1; DNA: TGTGCCAGCAGCCGGGGACAGACAAAAGAGACCCAGTACTTC; CDR3: CASSRGQTKETQYF
size: .; V: TRBV2; J: TRBJ2-7; D: .; DNA: TGTGCCAGCATCGAGGGTACGGACCCGGGCTACGAGCAGTACTTC; CDR3: CASIEGTDPGYEQYF
size: .; V: TRBV10-1; J: TRBJ1-1; D: .; DNA: TGCGCCAGCAGTGTGACAGCCAGGGCTGAAGCTTTCTTT; CDR3: CASSVTARAEAFF
size: few; V: TRBV28; J: TRBJ2-7; D: TRBD2; DNA: TGTGCCATTACCGGGACTAGCGGGTACGAGCAGTACTTC; CDR3: CAITGTSGYEQYF
size: .; V: TRBV2; J: TRBJ1-2; D: TRBD1; DNA: TGTGCCAGCAGTGAAATAAGACAGGGATTGAATGGCTACACCTTC; CDR3: CASSEIRQGLNGYTF
size: few; V: TRBV28; J: TRBJ2-2; D: .; DNA: TGTGCCAGCAGTTTATGGGAGGAGGGGAACACCGGGGAGCTGTTTTTT; CDR3: CASSLWEEGNTGELFF
size: .; V: TRBV5-1; J: TRBJ2-1; D: .; DNA: TGCGCCAGCAGGGACAACTACAATGAGCAGTTCTTC; CDR3: CASRDNYNEQFF
size: few; V: TRBV7-2; J: TRBJ2-5; D: TRBD2; DNA: TGTGCCAGCAGCTTCGCGGGGGGGAGAGAGACCCAGTACTTC; CDR3: CASSFAGGRETQYF
size: .; V: TRBV11-2; J: TRBJ1-2; D: TRBD1; DNA: TGTGCCAGCAGCCCGACAGGGACCGGCTACACCTTC; CDR3: CASSPTGTGYTF
size: .; V: TRBV19; J: TRBJ1-1; D: .; DNA: TGTGCCAGTAGTCCCACCCAGGGGTTGGGAGCTTTCTTT; CDR3: CASSPTQGLGAFF
size: .; V: TRBV7-9; J: TRBJ2-7; D: TRBD1; DNA: TGTGCCAGCAGCGGGACAGGGTATGAGCAGTACTTC; CDR3: CASSGTGYEQYF
size: .; V: TRBV29-1; J: TRBJ2-1; D: .; DNA: TGCAGCGTAGCAGACAGCTACAATGAGCAGTTCTTC; CDR3: CSVADSYNEQFF
size: once; V: TRBV28; J: TRBJ2-2; D: TRBD1; DNA: TGTGCCAGCAGTGTTCCGCCGGGACAGGGGAAGGGCACCGGGGAGCTGTTTTTT; CDR3: CASSVPPGQGKGTGELFF
size: few; V: TRBV10-2; J: TRBJ2-2; D: TRBD1; DNA: TGCGCCAGCAGTGGGCCCTCCATGACAGGGATTAACACCGGGGAGCTGTTTTTT; CDR3: CASSGPSMTGINTGELFF
size: .; V: TRBV2; J: TRBJ2-2; D: .; DNA: TGTGCCAGCAGGGTGGGGGGTTTCACCGGGGAGCTGTTTTTT; CDR3: CASRVGGFTGELFF
size: .; V: TRBV7-9; J: TRBJ2-7; D: TRBD2; DNA: TGTGCCAGCAGCTTAGGGGGGTGGACTAGCGGGATTGAGGAGCAGTACTTC; CDR3: CASSLGGWTSGIEEQYF
size: .; V: TRBV4-2; J: TRBJ1-3; D: TRBD1; DNA: TGTGCCAGCAGCCAAGACCATTTCCGGACAGGGACATTCGGTCGAGGAAACACCATATATTTT; CDR3: CASSQDHFRTGTFGRGNTIYF
size: .; V: TRBV10-2; J: TRBJ2-2; D: TRBD2; DNA: TGCGCCAGCAGTAAAGTAGCGGGAAACTACGGGGAGCTGTTTTTT; CDR3: CASSKVAGNYGELFF
size: .; V: TRBV7-3; J: TRBJ2-3; D: .; DNA: TGTGCCAGCAGCGCCGGAGGTTCAGATACGCAGTATTTT; CDR3: CASSAGGSDTQYF
size: few; V: TRBV7-8; J: TRBJ2-7; D: .; DNA: TGTGCCAGCAGCTTAGGGGGCCATCTTTTCAGCTCCTACGAGCAGTACTTC; CDR3: CASSLGGHLFSSYEQYF
size: few; V: TRBV19; J: TRBJ1-1; D: .; DNA: TGTGCCAGTAGTATACAGGTCGGCACTGAAGCTTTCTTT; CDR3: CASSIQVGTEAFF
size: .; V: TRBV16; J: TRBJ2-2; D: TRBD2; DNA: TGTGCCAGCAGCCTCCGGGGGGCGAACACCGGGGAGCTGTTTTTT; CDR3: CASSLRGANTGELFF
size: once; V: TRBV9; J: TRBJ2-7; D: .; DNA: TGTGCCAGCAGCCTCCTGTGGGGCGGCGAGCAGTACTTC; CDR3: CASSLLWGGEQYF
size: .; V: TRBV4-2; J: TRBJ2-1; D: .; DNA: TGTGCCAGCAGCCGCGACAGGACCTTTTTTGGCAATGAGCAGTTCTTC; CDR3: CASSRDRTFFGNEQFF
size: .; V: TRBV5-4; J: TRBJ2-3; D: .; DNA: TGTGCCAGCAGCTTCTCAGAATCCACAGATACGCAGTATTTT; CDR3: CASSFSESTDTQYF
size: .; V: TRBV7-2; J: TRBJ2-1; D: .; DNA: TGTGCCAGCAGCTTAACGCAGGGTGGGGTCTACAATGAGCAGTTCTTC; CDR3: CASSLTQGGVYNEQFF
size: .; V: TRBV7-7; J: TRBJ2-3; D: TRBD2; DNA: TGTGCCAGCAGCTCGGGACTAGCGGGCTCAGATACGCAGTATTTT; CDR3: CASSSGLAGSDTQYF
size: .; V: TRBV5-5; J: TRBJ2-3; D: TRBD2; DNA: TGTGCCAGCAGCCCGCCGGGACTAGCGGGAGGCACAGATACGCAGTATTTT; CDR3: CASSPPGLAGGTDTQYF
size: .; V: TRBV28; J: TRBJ2-7; D: TRBD1; DNA: TGTGCCAGCAGTTTACCCCGGACAGGGGCAGACGAGCAGTACTTC; CDR3: CASSLPRTGADEQYF
size: .; V: TRBV5-1; J: TRBJ2-7; D: TRBD2; DNA: TGCGCCAGCAGCTTGCTCGCGGGAGTTTCGGAGCAGTACTTC; CDR3: CASSLLAGVSEQYF